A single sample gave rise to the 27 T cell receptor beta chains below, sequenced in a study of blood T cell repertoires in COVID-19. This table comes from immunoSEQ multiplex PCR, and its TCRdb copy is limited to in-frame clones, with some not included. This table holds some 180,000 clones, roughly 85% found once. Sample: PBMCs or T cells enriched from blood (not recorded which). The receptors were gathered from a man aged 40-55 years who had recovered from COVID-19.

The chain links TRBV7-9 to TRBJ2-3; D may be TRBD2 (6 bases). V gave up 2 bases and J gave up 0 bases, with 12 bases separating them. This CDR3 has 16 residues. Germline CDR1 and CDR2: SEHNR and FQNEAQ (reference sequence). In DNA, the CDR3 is TGTGCCAGCAGCTTACTCCGGGCGGGGAGCACAGATACGCAGTATTTT. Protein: CASSLLRAGSTDTQYF.

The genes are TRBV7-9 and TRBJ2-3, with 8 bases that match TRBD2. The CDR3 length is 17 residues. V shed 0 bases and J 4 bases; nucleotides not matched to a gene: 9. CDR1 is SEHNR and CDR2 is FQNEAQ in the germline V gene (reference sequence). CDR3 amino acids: CASSLASAGAEADTQYF. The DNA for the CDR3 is TGTGCCAGCAGCTTAGCGTCAGCGGGAGCAGAGGCAGATACGCAGTATTTT.

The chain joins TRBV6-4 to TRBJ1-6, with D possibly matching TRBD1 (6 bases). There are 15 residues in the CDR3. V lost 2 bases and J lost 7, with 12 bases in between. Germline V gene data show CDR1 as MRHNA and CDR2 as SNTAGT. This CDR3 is CASSDRTAGNSPLHF. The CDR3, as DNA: TGTGCCAGCAGTGACCGGACAGCCGGGAATTCACCCCTCCACTTT.

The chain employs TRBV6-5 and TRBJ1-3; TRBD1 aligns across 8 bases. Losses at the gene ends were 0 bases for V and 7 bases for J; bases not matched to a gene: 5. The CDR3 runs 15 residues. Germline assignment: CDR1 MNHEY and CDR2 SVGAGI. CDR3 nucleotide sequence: TGTGCCAGCAGTTACTCCGGACAGGGACGGAACACCATATATTTT. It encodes CASSYSGQGRNTIYF.

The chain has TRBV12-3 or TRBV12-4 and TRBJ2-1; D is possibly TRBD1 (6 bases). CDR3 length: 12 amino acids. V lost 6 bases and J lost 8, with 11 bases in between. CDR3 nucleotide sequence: TGTGCCAGCAGCCTGGACAGCGATGAGCAGTTCTTC. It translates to CASSLDSDEQFF.

CDR3 in DNA: TGTGCCAACCGGGGGGTTTCCGAGCAGTACTTC. Residues: CANRGVSEQYF. The V and J genes are TRBV2 and TRBJ2-7, with 7 bases that match TRBD2. V trimming: 10 bases; J trimming: 6 bases; junction bases outside the gene matches: 6. This CDR3 region has 11 residues. Germline V gene lookup returns CDR1 SNHLY and CDR2 FYNNEI.

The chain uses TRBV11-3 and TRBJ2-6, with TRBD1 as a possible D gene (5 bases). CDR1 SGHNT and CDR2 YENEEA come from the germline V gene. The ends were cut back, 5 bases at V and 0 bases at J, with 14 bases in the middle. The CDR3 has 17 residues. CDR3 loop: CASSPRTRRSGANVLTF. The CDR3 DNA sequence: TGTGCCAGCAGCCCCAGGACACGCCGCTCTGGGGCCAACGTCCTGACTTTC.

This CDR3 is CASSLAGRQGIGELFF. DNA of the CDR3: TGTGCCAGCAGCTTGGCCGGGAGACAGGGGATCGGGGAGCTGTTTTTT. This sequence joins TRBV5-4 and TRBJ2-2; TRBD1 matches at 8 bases. Unmatched junction bases numbered 8, after V lost 0 bases and J lost 7 bases. The CDR3 extends over 16 amino acids. Looked up from germline, CDR1 is SGHNT and CDR2 is YYREEE (reference sequence). Full variable domain (outside the CDR3, taken from reference TRBV5-4 and TRBJ2-2): ETGVTQSPTHLIKTRGQQVTLRCSSQSGHNTVSWYQQALGQGPQFIFQYYREEENGRGNFPPRFSGLQFPNYSSELNVNALELDDSALYLCASSLAGRQGIGELFFGEGSRLTVL.

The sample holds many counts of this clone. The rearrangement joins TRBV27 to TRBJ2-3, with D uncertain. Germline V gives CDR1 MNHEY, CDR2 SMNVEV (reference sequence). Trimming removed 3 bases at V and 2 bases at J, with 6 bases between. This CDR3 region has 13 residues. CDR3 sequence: CASSLSITDTQYF. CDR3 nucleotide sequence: TGTGCCAGCAGTTTGTCTATCACAGATACGCAGTATTTT.

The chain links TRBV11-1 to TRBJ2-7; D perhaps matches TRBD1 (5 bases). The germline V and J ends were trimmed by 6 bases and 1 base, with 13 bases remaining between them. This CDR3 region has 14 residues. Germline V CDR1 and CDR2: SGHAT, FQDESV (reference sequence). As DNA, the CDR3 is TGTGCCAGCAGTTCCTCGGCAGGGTCCTACGAGCAGTACTTC. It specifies CASSSSAGSYEQYF.

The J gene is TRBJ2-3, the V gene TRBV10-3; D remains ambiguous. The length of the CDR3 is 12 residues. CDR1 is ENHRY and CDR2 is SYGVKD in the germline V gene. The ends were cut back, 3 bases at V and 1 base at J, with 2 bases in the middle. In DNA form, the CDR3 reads TGTGCCATCAGTGACGGCACAGATACGCAGTATTTT. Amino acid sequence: CAISDGTDTQYF.

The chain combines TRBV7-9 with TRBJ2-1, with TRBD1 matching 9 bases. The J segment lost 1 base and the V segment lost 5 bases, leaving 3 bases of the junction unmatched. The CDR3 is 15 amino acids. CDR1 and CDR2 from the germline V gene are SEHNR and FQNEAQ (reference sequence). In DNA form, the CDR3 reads TGTGCCAGCAGCCGGACAGGGGATTCCTACAATGAGCAGTTCTTC. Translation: CASSRTGDSYNEQFF.

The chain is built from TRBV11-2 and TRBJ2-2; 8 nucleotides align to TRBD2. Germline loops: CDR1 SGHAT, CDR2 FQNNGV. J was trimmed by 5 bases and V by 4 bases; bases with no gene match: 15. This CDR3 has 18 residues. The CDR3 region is CASSSSLAGRLGTGELFF. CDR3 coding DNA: TGTGCCAGCAGCTCGTCGCTAGCGGGTCGTTTAGGAACCGGGGAGCTGTTTTTT.

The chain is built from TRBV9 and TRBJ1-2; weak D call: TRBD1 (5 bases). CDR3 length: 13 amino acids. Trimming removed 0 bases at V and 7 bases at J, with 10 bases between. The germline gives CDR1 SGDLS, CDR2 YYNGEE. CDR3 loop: CASSVGGRAGYTF. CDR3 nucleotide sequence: TGTGCCAGCAGCGTAGGGGGCAGGGCTGGCTACACCTTC. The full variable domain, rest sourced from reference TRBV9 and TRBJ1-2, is DSGVTQTPKHLITATGQRVTLRCSPRSGDLSVYWYQQSLDQGLQFLIQYYNGEERAKGNILERFSAQQFPDLHSELNLSSLELGDSALYFCASSVGGRAGYTFGSGTRLTVV.

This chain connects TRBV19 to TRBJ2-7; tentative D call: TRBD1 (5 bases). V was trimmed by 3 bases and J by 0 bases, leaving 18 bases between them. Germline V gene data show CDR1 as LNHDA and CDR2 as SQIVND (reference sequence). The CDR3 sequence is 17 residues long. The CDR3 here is CASSIYRQGTVSYEQYF. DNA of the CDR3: TGTGCCAGTAGTATTTATCGGCAGGGTACCGTCTCCTACGAGCAGTACTTC.

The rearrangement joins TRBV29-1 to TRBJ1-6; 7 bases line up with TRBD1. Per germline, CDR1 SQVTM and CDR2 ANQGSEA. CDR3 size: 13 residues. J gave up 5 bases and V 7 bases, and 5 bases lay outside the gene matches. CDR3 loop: CSARQGDNSPLHF. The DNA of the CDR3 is TGCAGCGCCAGACAGGGTGATAATTCACCCCTCCACTTT.

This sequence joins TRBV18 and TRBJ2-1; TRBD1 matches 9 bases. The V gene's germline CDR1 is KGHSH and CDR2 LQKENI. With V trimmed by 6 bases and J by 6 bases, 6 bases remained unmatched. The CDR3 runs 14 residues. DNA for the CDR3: TGTGCCAGCTCTCCGGACAGGGGAGGCAATGAGCAGTTCTTC. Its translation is CASSPDRGGNEQFF.

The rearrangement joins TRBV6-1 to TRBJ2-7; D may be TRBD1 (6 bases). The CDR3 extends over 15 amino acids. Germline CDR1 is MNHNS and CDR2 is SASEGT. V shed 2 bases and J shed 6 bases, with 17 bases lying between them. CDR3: CASSEKRDGGPEQYF. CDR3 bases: TGTGCCAGCAGTGAAAAAAGGGATGGGGGCCCCGAGCAGTACTTC.

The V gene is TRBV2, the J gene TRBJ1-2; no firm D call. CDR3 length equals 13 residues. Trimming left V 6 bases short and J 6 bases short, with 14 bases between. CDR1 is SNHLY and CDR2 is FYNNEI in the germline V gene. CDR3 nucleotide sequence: TGTGCCAGCAGGTTAGGAGGAAAGGATGGCTACACCTTC. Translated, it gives CASRLGGKDGYTF.

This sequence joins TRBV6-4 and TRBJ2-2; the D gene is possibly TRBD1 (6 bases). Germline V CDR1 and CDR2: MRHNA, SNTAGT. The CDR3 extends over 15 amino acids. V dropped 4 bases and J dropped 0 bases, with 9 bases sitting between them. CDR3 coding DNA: TGTGCCAGCAGTGCACAGGGTTCGAACACCGGGGAGCTGTTTTTT. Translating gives CASSAQGSNTGELFF.

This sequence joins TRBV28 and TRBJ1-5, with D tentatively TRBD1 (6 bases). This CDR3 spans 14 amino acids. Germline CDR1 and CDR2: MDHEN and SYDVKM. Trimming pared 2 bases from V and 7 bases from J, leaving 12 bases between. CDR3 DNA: TGTGCCAGCAGTTTAGTACAGGGTAGGCAGCCCCAGCATTTT. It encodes CASSLVQGRQPQHF.

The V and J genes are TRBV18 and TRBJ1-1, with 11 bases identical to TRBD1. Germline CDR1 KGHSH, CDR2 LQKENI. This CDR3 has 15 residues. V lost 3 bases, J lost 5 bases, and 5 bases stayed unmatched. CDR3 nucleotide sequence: TGTGCCAGCTCACCCGGACAGGGGGCGAGAACTGAAGCTTTCTTT. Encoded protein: CASSPGQGARTEAFF.

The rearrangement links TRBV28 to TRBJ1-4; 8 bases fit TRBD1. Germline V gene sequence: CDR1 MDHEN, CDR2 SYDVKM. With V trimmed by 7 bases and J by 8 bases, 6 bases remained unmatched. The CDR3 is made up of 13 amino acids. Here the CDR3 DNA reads TGTGCCAGCACCGGGACAGGAGTAGAAAAACTGTTTTTT. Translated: CASTGTGVEKLFF.

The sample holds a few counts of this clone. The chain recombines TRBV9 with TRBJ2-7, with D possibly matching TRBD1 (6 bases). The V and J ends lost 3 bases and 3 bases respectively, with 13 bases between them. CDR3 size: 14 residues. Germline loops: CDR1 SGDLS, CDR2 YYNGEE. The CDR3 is CASSAHLQGYEQYF. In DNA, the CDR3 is TGTGCCAGCAGCGCGCACTTACAGGGCTACGAGCAGTACTTC.

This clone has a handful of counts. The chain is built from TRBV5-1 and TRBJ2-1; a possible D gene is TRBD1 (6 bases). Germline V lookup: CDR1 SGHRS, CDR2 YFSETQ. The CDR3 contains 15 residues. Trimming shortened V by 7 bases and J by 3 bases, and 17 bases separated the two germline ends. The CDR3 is CASWDIRAGYNEQFF. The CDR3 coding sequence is TGCGCCAGCTGGGACATAAGAGCAGGCTACAATGAGCAGTTCTTC.

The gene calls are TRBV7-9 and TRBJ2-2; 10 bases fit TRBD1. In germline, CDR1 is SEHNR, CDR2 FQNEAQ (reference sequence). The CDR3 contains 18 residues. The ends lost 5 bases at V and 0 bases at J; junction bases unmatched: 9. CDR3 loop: CASSGRQGAFANTGELFF. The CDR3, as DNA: TGTGCCAGCAGCGGTCGACAGGGGGCCTTCGCGAACACCGGGGAGCTGTTTTTT.

CDR3 in amino acids: CAWSVGATRPFF. In DNA, the CDR3 is TGTGCCTGGAGTGTAGGAGCGACCCGCCCGTTCTTC. The chain is built from TRBV30 and TRBJ2-1, with D unresolved. The CDR3 spans 12 residues. V lost 0 bases and J 15 bases, leaving 15 bases between the germline ends. Germline assignment: CDR1 GTSNPN and CDR2 SVGIG (reference sequence).